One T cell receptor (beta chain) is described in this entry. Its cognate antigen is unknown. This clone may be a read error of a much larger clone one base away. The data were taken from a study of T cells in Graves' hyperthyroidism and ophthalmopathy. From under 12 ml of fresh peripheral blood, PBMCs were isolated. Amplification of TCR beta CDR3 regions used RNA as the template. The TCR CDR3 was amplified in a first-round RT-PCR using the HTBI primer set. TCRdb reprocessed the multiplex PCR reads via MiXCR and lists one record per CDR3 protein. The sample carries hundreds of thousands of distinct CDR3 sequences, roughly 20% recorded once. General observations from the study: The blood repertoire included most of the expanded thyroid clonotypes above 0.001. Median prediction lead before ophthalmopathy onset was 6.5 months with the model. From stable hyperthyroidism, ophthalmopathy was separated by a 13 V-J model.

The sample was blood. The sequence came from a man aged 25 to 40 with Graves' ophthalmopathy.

The CDR3, as DNA: TGTGCCAGCAGGGGCCGTATGGGCTCCCAAGAGATCCAGTACTTC. As protein: CASRGRMGSQEIQYF. The J gene is TRBJ2-5, the V gene TRBV2; D uncertain. CDR1 SNHLY and CDR2 FYNNEI come from the germline V gene. This CDR3 contains 15 residues.